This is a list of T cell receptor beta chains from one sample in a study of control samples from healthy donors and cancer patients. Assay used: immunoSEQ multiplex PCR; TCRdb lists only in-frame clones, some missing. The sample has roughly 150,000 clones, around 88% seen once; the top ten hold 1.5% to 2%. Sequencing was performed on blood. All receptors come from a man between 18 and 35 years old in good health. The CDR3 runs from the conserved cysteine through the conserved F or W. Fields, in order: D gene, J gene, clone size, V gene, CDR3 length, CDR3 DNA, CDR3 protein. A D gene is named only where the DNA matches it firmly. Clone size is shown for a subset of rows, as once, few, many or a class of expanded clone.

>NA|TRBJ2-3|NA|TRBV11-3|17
TGTGCCAGCAGCTGGGGTGGTGGAGGGGTTGGCACAGATACGCAGTATTTT
CASSWGGGGVGTDTQYF
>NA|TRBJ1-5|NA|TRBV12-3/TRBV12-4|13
TGTGCCAGCAGTTTGAGGGATTCCAAGCCCCAGCATTTT
CASSLRDSKPQHF
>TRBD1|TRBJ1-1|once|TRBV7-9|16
TGTGCCAGCAGCTCTCGGGGGGACAGGAACGCCTATGAAGCTTTCTTT
CASSSRGDRNAYEAFF
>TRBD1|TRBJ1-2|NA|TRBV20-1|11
TGCAGTGCCGAGGGGGCCTATGGCTACACCTTC
CSAEGAYGYTF
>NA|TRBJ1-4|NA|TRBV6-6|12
TGTGCCAGCAGTTACTCGGGGGAAAAACTGTTTTTT
CASSYSGEKLFF
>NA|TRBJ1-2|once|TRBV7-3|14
TGTGCCAGCAGCTTAGACCGAGAGGACTATGGCTACACCTTC
CASSLDREDYGYTF
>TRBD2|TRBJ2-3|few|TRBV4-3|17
TGCGCCAGCAGCCCCTCTCCGGCTAGCGGGGGAGGGGATACGCAGTATTTT
CASSPSPASGGGDTQYF
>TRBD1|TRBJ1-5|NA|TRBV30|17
TGTGCCTGGAGTGTAGGGAAGACAGGGCTAAGAGATCAGCCCCAGCATTTT
CAWSVGKTGLRDQPQHF
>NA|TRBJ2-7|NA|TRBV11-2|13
TGTGCCAGCAGCCACGGACCCCACCCTGAGCAGTACTTC
CASSHGPHPEQYF
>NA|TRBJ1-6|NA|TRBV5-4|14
TGTGCCAGCAGCTTGATGGGTATTGATTCACCCCTCCACTTT
CASSLMGIDSPLHF
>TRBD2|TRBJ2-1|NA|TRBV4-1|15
TGCGCCAGCAGCCTAATAGCGGGGGCCTACAATGAGCAGTTCTTC
CASSLIAGAYNEQFF
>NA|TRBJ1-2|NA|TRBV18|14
TGTGCCAGCTCACCACGCGTCTCGAACTATGGCTACACCTTC
CASSPRVSNYGYTF
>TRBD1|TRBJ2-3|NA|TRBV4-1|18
TGCGCCAGCAGCCAAGCTGAGACAGGGGGGGAAAGGGCAGATACGCAGTATTTT
CASSQAETGGERADTQYF
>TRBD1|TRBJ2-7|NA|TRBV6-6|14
TGTGCCAGCAGTTTGGGGACAGCTACCTACGAGCAGTACTTC
CASSLGTATYEQYF
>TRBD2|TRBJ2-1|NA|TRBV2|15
TGTGCCAGCAGTGATGGACTAGGCGGATACAATGAGCAGTTCTTC
CASSDGLGGYNEQFF
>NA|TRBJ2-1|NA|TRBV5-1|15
TGCGCCAGCAGCCCTATCTTAAGCTCCTACAATGAGCAGTTCTTC
CASSPILSSYNEQFF
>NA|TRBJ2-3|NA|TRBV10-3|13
TGTGCCTCCCGGGCCCTTAGCACAGATACGCAGTATTTT
CASRALSTDTQYF
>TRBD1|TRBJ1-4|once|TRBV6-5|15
TGTGCCAGCAGTCCTTCCGGGACAGGGGGAATAAAACTGTTTTTT
CASSPSGTGGIKLFF
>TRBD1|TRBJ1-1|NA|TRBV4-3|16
TGCGCCAGCAGCCAAGAAACACAGGGGTGGGTCACTGAAGCTTTCTTT
CASSQETQGWVTEAFF
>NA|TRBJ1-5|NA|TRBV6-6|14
TGTGCCAGCAACACGGTCGTTAGCAATCAGCCCCAGCATTTT
CASNTVVSNQPQHF
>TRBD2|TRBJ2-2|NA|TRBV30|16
TGTGCCTGGAGTCCCTCCCGGACTAGCGGGGGCGGGGAGCTGTTTTTT
CAWSPSRTSGGGELFF
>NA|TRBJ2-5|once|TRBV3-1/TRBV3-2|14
TGTGCCAGCAGCCAAGATTTCGGGGCGGAGACCCAGTACTTC
CASSQDFGAETQYF
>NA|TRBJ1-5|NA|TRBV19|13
TGTGCCAGTAGTTTCCCAGGGAATCAGCCCCAGCATTTT
CASSFPGNQPQHF
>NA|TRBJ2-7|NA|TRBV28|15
TGTGCCAGCAGTTTAATGGCGGGGCATCAGTTAGAGCAGTACTTC
CASSLMAGHQLEQYF
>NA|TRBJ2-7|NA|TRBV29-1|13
TGCAGCGTTGAAGGAGGAGACGCACACGAGCAGTACTTC
CSVEGGDAHEQYF
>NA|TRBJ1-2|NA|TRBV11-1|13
TGTGCCAGCAGCCTTTCCCATTCCTATGGCTACACCTTC
CASSLSHSYGYTF
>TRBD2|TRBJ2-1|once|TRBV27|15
TGTGCCAGCAGTTTATCCCCTAGCGGATACAATGAGCAGTTCTTC
CASSLSPSGYNEQFF
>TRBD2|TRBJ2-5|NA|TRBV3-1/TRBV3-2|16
TGTGCCAGCAGCTTATATAGCGGGGGGGCCAGGGAGACCCAGTACTTC
CASSLYSGGARETQYF
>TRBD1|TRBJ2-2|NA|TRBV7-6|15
TGTGCCAGCAGCCTAGGACAGGGTGGAACCGGGGAGCTGTTTTTT
CASSLGQGGTGELFF
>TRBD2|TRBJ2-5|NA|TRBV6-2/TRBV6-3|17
TGTGCCAGCAGTTACGGAATTAGCGGGGGGGTACAAGAGACCCAGTACTTC
CASSYGISGGVQETQYF
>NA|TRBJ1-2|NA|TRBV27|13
TGTGCCAGCAGTTTACAGGGTGGATATGGCTACACCTTC
CASSLQGGYGYTF
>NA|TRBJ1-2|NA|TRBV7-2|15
TGTGCCAGCAGCCCGCTGACGCAGGGAAGCTATGGCTACACCTTC
CASSPLTQGSYGYTF
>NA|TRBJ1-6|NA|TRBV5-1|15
TGCGCCAGCAGCTTGGGAGTAGGGGTTGGGTCACCCCTCCACTTT
CASSLGVGVGSPLHF
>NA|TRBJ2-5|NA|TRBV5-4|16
TGTGCCAGCAGCTTGTCGGGGGCAGGATTGGGAGAGACCCAGTACTTC
CASSLSGAGLGETQYF
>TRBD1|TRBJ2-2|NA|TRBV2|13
TGTGCCAGCAGCGCTACAGGGGTCGGGGAGCTGTTTTTT
CASSATGVGELFF
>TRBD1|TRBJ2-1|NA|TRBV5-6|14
TGTGCCAGCAGCTTGGACCCGCTAACAGGGGTCGAGTTCTTC
CASSLDPLTGVEFF
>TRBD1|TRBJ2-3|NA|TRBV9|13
TGTGCCAGCAGCGGACAGGGATGGAATACGCAGTATTTT
CASSGQGWNTQYF
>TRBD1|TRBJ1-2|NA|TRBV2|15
TGTGCCAGCCATGATTGGGGACAGGGTCTGGGTGGCTACACCTTC
CASHDWGQGLGGYTF
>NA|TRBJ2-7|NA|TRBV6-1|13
TGTGCCAGCAGTGAAGCGTGGGGTCGCGAGCAGTACTTC
CASSEAWGREQYF
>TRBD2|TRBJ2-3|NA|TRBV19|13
TGTGCCGCGGGGGTCACTAGCACAGATACGCAGTATTTT
CAAGVTSTDTQYF
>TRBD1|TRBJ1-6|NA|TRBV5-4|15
TGTGCCAGCAGCGAAACGGGACAGGGGGGTTCACCCCTCCACTTT
CASSETGQGGSPLHF
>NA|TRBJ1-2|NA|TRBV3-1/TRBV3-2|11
TGTGCCAGTAAACAGACAGGAAGCCCCGTCTTC
CASKQTGSPVF
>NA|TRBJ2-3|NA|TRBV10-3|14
TGTGCCATCAGTGACCCCGGGGCCACAGATACGCAGTATTTT
CAISDPGATDTQYF